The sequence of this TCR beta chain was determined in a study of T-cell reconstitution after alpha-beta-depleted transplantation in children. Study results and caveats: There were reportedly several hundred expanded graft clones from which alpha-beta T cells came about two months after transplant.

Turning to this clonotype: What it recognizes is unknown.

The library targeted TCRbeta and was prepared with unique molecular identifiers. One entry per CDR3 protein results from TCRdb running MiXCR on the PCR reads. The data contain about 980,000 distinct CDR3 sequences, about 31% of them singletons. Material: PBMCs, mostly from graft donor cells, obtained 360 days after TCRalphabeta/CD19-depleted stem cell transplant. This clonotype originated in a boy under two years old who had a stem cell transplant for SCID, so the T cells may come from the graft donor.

DNA of the CDR3: TGTGCCAGCAGCGGACCCGGGACTAAAAATGAGCAGTTCTTC. As protein: CASSGPGTKNEQFF. The chain is built from TRBV9 and TRBJ2-1, with 7 bases aligning to TRBD2. The CDR3 is made up of 14 amino acids. With 3 bases clipped from V and 7 bases from J, the junction kept 7 bases outside the gene matches. Germline V gives CDR1 SGDLS, CDR2 YYNGEE.